The clone carrying this T cell receptor (beta chain) was counted only a few times. Its antigen remains unidentified. This sample is drawn from a study of cytomegalovirus exposure and HLA in healthy donors. Study observations and caveats: Earlier analysis found most TCR beta V segments productive about 87% or about 30% of the time.

Germline V gene lookup returns CDR1 MNHEY and CDR2 SMNVEV (reference sequence). The junction had 6 bases not matched to a gene; V was cut back by 5 bases and J by 0 bases. The CDR3 has 15 residues. The PCR had 60 Vbeta and 13 Jbeta primers. Measured with immunoSEQ multiplex PCR; TCRdb has only the in-frame clones, and not every one. Among some 150,000 clones listed, around four fifths were seen once. This rearrangement joins TRBV27 to TRBJ2-7; TRBD2 matches at 8 bases. The sequence came from a woman between 50 and 59 years old in good health and CMV-seropositive. The sample taken for sequencing was PBMCs. CDR3 coding DNA: TGTGCCAGCAGTCCACTAGCGGAGAGCTCCTACGAGCAGTACTTC. This codes for CASSPLAESSYEQYF.